The clone carrying this T cell receptor beta chain occurred a few times. The antigen remains undetermined. Focal radiation plus CTLA-4 blockade with ipilimumab was administered to patients who had chemo-refractory metastatic non-small-cell lung cancer. The sample is drawn from a study of radiotherapy plus CTLA-4 blockade in lung cancer. Across the study: Objective responses occurred in 15% to 20% of patients; around 31% had disease control. Whole-study results and caveats: In blood, early T cell clone dynamics reportedly predicted response best, together with interferon-beta. Expansion in blood of tumor-derived TCR clones was seen after radiotherapy plus ipilimumab.

Produced via immunoSEQ multiplex PCR; TCRdb's table is partial and in-frame only. The data contain tens of thousands of clones, roughly 70% of them singletons. CDR3 size: 14 residues. CDR1 is MGHRA and CDR2 is YSYEKL in the germline V gene. With 0 bases removed from V and 0 bases from J, the gap between germline ends came to 4 bases. The chain couples TRBV4-1 to TRBJ2-3; no reliable D call. This sample comprised peripheral blood, obtained from a patient treated with radiotherapy plus ipilimumab. The TCR sequence derives from a human donor with non-small cell lung cancer that progressed on radiotherapy plus ipilimumab. This CDR3 is CASSQETSTDTQYF. CDR3 DNA: TGCGCCAGCAGCCAAGAGACCAGCACAGATACGCAGTATTTT.